A selection of T cell receptor beta chains follows, all from one sample in a study of blood T cell repertoires in COVID-19. Profiling relied on immunoSEQ multiplex PCR, and the TCRdb table lists in-frame clones only, not all of them. The repertoire holds 200,000 to 250,000 clones, with around 86% as singletons. The material sequenced was PBMCs or T cells enriched from blood (not recorded which). The receptors here all came from a woman in her thirties or forties with acute COVID-19. CDR3s include the opening cysteine and the closing phenylalanine or tryptophan. Each record gives: V gene, clone size, J gene, D gene, CDR3 protein, CDR3 DNA. D genes are given only for firm matches. Rows may omit the clone size; those that give it use once, few, many or a size class.

TRBV4-2	-	TRBJ1-2	TRBD1	CASHTLDRVPNYGYTF	TGTGCCAGCCATACACTAGACAGGGTTCCTAACTATGGCTACACCTTC
TRBV3-1/TRBV3-2	-	TRBJ2-1	TRBD1	CASSRTGTGYNEQFF	TGTGCCAGCAGCCGAACCGGGACAGGGTACAATGAGCAGTTCTTC
TRBV7-9	few	TRBJ1-1	-	CASSLSQTEAFF	TGTGCCAGCAGCTTATCACAAACTGAAGCTTTCTTT
TRBV7-9	-	TRBJ1-4	-	CASSLGGGNEKLFF	TGTGCCAGCAGCTTGGGCGGGGGTAATGAAAAACTGTTTTTT
TRBV30	-	TRBJ1-1	-	CAWEQGNTEAFF	TGTGCCTGGGAACAGGGAAACACTGAAGCTTTCTTT
TRBV9	-	TRBJ2-3	TRBD2	CASRRSGGLTDTQYF	TGTGCCAGCAGGCGTAGCGGGGGCCTTACAGATACGCAGTATTTT
TRBV19	-	TRBJ1-1	-	CASSIVAAGGGTEAFF	TGTGCCAGTAGTATAGTGGCGGCGGGTGGAGGCACTGAAGCTTTCTTT
TRBV4-2	-	TRBJ1-1	-	CASSHDGGGSDTEAFF	TGTGCCAGCAGCCACGATGGGGGGGGCTCGGACACTGAAGCTTTCTTT
TRBV6-6	-	TRBJ2-5	-	CASGQLETQYF	TGTGCCAGCGGACAGCTAGAGACCCAGTACTTC
TRBV29-1	-	TRBJ1-2	-	CSVSSGTLYGYTF	TGCAGCGTTAGCAGCGGGACACTCTATGGCTACACCTTC
TRBV7-9	-	TRBJ1-1	-	CASSPGQSTEAFF	TGTGCCAGCAGTCCCGGACAGAGCACTGAAGCTTTCTTT
TRBV19	-	TRBJ2-1	TRBD1	CASSIVQDRGGEQFF	TGTGCCAGTAGTATAGTCCAGGACAGGGGCGGTGAGCAGTTCTTC
TRBV7-3	-	TRBJ2-5	TRBD2	CASSLQRGPTETQYF	TGTGCCAGCAGCTTGCAGCGGGGGCCCACGGAGACCCAGTACTTC
TRBV6-5	-	TRBJ1-6	-	CAEREDYNSPLHF	TGTGCCGAGAGGGAGGACTATAATTCACCCCTCCACTTT
TRBV6-2/TRBV6-3	-	TRBJ1-5	-	CASSYALSQPQHF	TGTGCCAGCAGTTACGCCCTGAGTCAGCCCCAGCATTTT
TRBV2	once	TRBJ2-3	TRBD2	CASSGESGGADTQYF	TGTGCCAGCAGTGGGGAAAGCGGGGGGGCAGATACGCAGTATTTT
TRBV7-9	-	TRBJ1-2	-	CASSSPDSPRDYGYTF	TGTGCCAGCAGCTCCCCGGACAGCCCGAGGGACTATGGCTACACCTTC
TRBV6-6	-	TRBJ1-5	-	CASSYQGNQPQHF	TGTGCCAGCAGTTACCAGGGAAATCAGCCCCAGCATTTT
TRBV4-1	-	TRBJ1-6	-	CASSHIDRPGNSPLHF	TGCGCCAGCAGCCACATAGACAGGCCCGGGAATTCACCCCTCCACTTT
TRBV5-5	-	TRBJ1-6	-	CASSSQVGGGYSPLHF	TGTGCCAGCAGCTCACAGGTCGGGGGAGGATATTCACCCCTCCACTTT
TRBV9	-	TRBJ1-2	-	CASSVAGEGYTF	TGTGCCAGCAGCGTAGCCGGGGAAGGCTACACCTTC
TRBV25-1	-	TRBJ1-1	TRBD1	CASVGQGKRDTEAFF	TGTGCCAGCGTCGGACAGGGGAAAAGGGACACTGAAGCTTTCTTT